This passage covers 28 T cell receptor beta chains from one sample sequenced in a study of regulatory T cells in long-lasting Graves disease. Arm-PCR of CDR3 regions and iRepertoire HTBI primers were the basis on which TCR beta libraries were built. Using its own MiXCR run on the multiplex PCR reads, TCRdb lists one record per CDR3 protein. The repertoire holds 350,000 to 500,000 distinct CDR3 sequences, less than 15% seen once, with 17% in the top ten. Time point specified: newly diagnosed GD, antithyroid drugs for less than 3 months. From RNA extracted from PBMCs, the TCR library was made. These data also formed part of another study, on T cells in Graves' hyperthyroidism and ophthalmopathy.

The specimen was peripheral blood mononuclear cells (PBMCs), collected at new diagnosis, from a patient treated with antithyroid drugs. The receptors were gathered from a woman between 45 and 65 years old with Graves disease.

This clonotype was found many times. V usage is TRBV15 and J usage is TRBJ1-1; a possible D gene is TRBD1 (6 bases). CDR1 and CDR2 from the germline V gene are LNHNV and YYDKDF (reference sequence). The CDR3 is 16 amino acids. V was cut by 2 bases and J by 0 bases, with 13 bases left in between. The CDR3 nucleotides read TGTGCCACCAGCAGAACTCCGGACAGATTGAACACTGAAGCTTTCTTT. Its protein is CATSRTPDRLNTEAFF.

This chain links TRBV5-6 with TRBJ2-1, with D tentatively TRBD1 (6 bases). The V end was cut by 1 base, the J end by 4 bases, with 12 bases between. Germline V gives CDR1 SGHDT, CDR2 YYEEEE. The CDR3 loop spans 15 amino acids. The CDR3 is CASSLLSGDYNEQFF. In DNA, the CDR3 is TGTGCCAGCAGCTTGTTGTCAGGGGATTACAATGAGCAGTTCTTC.

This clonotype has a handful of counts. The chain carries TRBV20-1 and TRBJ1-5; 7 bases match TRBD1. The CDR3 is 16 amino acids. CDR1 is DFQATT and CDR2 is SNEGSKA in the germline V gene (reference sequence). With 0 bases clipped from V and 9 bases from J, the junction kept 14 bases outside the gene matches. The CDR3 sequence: CSARETGQEGWGPQHF. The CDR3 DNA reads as TGCAGTGCTAGAGAAACAGGACAGGAGGGCTGGGGGCCCCAGCATTTT.

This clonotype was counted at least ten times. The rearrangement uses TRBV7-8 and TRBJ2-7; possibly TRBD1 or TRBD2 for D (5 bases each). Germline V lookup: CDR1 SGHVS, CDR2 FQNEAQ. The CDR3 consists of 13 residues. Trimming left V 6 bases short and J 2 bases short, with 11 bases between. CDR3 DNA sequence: TGTGCCAGCAGTCCGGGACGAACCTACGAGCAGTACTTC. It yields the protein CASSPGRTYEQYF.

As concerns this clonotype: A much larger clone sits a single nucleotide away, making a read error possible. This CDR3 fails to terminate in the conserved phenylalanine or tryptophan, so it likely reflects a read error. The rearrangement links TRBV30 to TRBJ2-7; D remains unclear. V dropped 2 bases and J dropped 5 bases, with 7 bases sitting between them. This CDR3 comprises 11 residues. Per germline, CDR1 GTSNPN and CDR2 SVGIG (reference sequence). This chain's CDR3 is CAWSLIHEQYS. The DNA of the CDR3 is TGTGCCTGGAGTCTTATCCACGAGCAGTACTCC.

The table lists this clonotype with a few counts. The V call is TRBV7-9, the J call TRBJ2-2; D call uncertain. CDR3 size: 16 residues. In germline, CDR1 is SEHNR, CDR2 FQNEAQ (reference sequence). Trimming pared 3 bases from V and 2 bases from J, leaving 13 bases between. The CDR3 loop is CASSFSPQTNTGELFF. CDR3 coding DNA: TGTGCCAGCAGCTTTTCCCCTCAGACTAACACCGGGGAGCTGTTTTTT.

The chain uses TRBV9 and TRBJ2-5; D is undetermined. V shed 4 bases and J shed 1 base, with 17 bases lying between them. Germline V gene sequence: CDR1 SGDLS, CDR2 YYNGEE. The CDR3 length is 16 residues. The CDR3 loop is CASSPFLSSAQETQYF. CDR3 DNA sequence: TGTGCCAGCAGCCCCTTCTTGAGTTCAGCCCAAGAGACCCAGTACTTC.

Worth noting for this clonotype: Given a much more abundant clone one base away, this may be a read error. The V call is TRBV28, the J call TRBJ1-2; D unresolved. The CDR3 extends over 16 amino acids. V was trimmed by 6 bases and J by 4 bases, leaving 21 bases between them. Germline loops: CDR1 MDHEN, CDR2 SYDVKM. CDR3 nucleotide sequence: TGTGCCAGCAGAGGGATACGAAGGAGTTTTTCCTATGGCTACACCTTC. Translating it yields CASRGIRRSFSYGYTF.

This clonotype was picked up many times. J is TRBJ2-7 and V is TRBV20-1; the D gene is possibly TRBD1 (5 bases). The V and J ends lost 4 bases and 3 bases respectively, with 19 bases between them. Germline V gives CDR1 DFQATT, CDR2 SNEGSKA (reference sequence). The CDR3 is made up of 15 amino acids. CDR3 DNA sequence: TGCAGTGCTACAAACGAAATAGACGGACACTACGAGCAGTACTTC. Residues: CSATNEIDGHYEQYF.

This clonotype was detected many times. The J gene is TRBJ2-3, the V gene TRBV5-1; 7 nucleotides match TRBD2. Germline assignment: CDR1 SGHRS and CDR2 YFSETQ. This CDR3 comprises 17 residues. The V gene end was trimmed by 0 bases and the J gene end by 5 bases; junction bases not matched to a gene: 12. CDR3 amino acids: CASSLVRGGRVKDTQYF. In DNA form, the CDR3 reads TGCGCCAGCAGCTTGGTACGGGGAGGGCGCGTAAAAGATACGCAGTATTTT.

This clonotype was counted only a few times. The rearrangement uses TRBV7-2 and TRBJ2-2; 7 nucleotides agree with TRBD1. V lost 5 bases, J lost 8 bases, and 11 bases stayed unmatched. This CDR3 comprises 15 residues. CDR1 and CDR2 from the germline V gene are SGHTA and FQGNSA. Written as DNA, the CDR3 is TGTGCCAGCAGCCTATTGGGGCAGGGGGTGGGGGAGCTGTTTTTT. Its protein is CASSLLGQGVGELFF.

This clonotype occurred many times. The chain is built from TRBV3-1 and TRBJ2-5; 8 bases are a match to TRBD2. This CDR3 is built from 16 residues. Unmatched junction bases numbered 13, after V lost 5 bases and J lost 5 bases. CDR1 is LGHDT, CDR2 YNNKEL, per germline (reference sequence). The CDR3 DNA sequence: TGTGCCAGCAGCTACGGTACTCCCGGGAGGGGGGAGACCCAGTACTTC. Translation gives CASSYGTPGRGETQYF.

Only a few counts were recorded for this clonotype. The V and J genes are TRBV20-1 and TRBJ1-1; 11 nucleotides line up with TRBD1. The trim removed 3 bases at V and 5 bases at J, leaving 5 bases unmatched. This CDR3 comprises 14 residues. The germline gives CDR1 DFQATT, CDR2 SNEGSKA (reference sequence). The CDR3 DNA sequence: TGCAGTGCTAGCTCGGGACAGGGGGTGACTGAAGCTTTCTTT. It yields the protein CSASSGQGVTEAFF.

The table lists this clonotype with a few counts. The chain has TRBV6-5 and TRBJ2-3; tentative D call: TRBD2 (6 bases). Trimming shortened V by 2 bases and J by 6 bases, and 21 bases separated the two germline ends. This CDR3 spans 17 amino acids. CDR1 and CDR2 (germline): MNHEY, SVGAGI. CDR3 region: CASSYRGSGDRWDTQYF. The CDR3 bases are TGTGCCAGCAGTTACCGCGGGTCGGGGGACCGCTGGGATACGCAGTATTTT.

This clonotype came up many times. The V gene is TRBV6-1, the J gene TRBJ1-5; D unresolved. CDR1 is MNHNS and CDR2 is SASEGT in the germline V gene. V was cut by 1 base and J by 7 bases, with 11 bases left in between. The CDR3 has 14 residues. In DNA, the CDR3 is TGTGCCAGCAGTGAAGTCCAGTCGGAACAGCCCCAGCATTTT. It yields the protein CASSEVQSEQPQHF.

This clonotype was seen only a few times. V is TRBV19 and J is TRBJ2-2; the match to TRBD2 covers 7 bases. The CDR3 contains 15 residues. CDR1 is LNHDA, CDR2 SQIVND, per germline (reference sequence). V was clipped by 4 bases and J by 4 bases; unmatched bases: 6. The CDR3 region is CASSNPTSVTGELFF. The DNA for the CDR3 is TGTGCCAGTAGTAATCCCACTAGCGTCACCGGGGAGCTGTTTTTT.

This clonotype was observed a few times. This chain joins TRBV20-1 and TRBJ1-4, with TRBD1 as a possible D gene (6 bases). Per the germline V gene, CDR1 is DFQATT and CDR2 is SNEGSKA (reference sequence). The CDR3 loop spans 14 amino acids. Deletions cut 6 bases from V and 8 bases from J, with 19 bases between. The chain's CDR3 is CSAERGGGYEKLFF. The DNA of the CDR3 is TGCAGTGCCGAGAGGGGGGGAGGCTACGAAAAACTGTTTTTT.

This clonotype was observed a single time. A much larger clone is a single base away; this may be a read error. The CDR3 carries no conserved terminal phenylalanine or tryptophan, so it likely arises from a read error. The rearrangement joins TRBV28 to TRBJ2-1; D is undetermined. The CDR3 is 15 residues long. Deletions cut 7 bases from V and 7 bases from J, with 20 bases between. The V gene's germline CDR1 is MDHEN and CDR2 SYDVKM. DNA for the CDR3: TGTGCCAGCACCCCGCGTGGTGGAACTTGGAATGAGCAGTTCCTC. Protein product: CASTPRGGTWNEQFL.

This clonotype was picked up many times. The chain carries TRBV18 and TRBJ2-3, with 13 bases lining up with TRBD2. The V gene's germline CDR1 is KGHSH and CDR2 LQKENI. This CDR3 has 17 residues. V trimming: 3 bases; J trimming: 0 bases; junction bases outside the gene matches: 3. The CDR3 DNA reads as TGTGCCAGCTCACCCGCGGGACTAGCGGGAAGCACAGATACGCAGTATTTT. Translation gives CASSPAGLAGSTDTQYF.

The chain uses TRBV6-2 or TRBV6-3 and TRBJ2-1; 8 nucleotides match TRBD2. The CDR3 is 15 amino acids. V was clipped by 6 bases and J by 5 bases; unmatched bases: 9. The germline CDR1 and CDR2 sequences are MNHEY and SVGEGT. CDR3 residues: CASSLAGLVNNEQFF. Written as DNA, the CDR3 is TGTGCCAGCAGCCTGGCGGGACTAGTAAACAATGAGCAGTTCTTC.

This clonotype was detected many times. The CDR3 region is CASSVGTENEKLFF. DNA of the CDR3: TGTGCCAGCAGCGTTGGGACAGAGAATGAAAAACTGTTTTTT. The chain links TRBV9 to TRBJ1-4; 7 bases are a match to TRBD1. The J segment lost 5 bases and the V segment lost 2 bases, leaving 3 bases of the junction unmatched. This CDR3 region has 14 residues. Looked up from germline, CDR1 is SGDLS and CDR2 is YYNGEE.

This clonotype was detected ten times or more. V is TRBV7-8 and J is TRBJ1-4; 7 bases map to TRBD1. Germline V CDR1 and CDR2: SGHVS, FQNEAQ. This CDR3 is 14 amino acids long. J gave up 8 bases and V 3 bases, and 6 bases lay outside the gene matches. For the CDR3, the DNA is TGTGCCAGCAGCTTGGGGACAGCGGACGAAAAACTGTTTTTT. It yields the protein CASSLGTADEKLFF.

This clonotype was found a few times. The CDR3 loop reads CASSMPGTPGADTQYF. The CDR3 DNA reads as TGTGCCAGTAGTATGCCCGGGACCCCAGGAGCAGATACGCAGTATTTT. The chain recombines TRBV19 with TRBJ2-3, with D possibly called TRBD1 or TRBD2 (5 bases each). V lost 3 bases, J lost 4 bases, and 17 bases lay in between. This CDR3 is built from 16 residues. Germline values: CDR1 LNHDA, CDR2 SQIVND (reference sequence).

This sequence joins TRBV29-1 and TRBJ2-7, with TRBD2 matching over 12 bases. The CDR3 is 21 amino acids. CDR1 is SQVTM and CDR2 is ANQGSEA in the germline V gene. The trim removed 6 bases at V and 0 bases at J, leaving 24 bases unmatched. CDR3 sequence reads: CSVETTWTSGTFPPPSYEQYF. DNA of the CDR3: TGCAGCGTCGAAACAACCTGGACTAGCGGGACGTTCCCCCCCCCCTCCTACGAGCAGTACTTC.

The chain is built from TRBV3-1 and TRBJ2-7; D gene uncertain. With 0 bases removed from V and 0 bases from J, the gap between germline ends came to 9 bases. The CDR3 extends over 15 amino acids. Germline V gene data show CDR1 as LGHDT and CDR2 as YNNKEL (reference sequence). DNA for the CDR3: TGTGCCAGCAGCCAAGAGAGCTTATCCTCCTACGAGCAGTACTTC. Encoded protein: CASSQESLSSYEQYF.

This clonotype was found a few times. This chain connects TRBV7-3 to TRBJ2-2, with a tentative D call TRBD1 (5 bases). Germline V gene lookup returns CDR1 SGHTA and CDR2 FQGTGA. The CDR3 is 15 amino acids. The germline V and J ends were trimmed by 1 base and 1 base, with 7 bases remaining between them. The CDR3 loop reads CASSLNRGNTGELFF. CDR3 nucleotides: TGTGCCAGCAGCTTAAATAGGGGGAACACCGGGGAGCTGTTTTTT.

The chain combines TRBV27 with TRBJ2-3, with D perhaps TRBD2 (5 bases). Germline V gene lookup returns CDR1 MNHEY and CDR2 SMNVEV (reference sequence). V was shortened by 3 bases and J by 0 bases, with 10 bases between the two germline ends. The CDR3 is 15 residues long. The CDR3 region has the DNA TGTGCCAGCAGTTTTTGGGGAGCGAGCACAGATACGCAGTATTTT. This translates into CASSFWGASTDTQYF.

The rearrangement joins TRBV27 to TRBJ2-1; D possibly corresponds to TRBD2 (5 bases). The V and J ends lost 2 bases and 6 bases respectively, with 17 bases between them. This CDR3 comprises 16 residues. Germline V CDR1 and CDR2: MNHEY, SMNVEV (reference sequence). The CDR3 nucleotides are TGTGCCAGCAGTTTAAACGCGGCGGGTGGGGTCAATGAGCAGTTCTTC. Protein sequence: CASSLNAAGGVNEQFF.